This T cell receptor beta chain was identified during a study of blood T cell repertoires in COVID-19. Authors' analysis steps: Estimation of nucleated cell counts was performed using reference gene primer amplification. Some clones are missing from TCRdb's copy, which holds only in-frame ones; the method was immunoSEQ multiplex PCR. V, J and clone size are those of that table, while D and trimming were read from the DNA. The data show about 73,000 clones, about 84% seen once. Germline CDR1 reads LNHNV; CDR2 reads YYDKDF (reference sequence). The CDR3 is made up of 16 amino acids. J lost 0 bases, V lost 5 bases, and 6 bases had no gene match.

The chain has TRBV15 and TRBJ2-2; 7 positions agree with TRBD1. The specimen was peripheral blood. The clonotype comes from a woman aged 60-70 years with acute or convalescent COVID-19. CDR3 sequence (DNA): TGTGCCACCAGCGAGACAGGGATCTCGAACACCGGGGAGCTGTTTTTT. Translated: CATSETGISNTGELFF. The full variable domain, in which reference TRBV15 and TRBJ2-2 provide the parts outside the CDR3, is DAMVIQNPRYQVTQFGKPVTLSCSQTLNHNVMYWYQQKSSQAPKLLFHYYDKDFNNEADTPDNFQSRRPNTSFCFLDIRSPGLGDTAMYLCATSETGISNTGELFFGEGSRLTVL.